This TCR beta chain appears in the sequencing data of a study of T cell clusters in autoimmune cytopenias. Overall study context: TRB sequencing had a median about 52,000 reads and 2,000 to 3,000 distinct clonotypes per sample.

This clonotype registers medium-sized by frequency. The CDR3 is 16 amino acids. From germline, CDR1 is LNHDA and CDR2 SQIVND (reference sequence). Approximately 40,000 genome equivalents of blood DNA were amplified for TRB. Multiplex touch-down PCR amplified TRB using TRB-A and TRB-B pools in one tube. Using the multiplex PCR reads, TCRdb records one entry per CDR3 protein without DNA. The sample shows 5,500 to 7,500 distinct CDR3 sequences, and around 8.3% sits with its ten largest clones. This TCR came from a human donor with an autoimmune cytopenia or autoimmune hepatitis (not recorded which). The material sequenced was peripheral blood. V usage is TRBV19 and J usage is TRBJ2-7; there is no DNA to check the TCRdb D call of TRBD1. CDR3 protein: CASSIGLWGQFYEQYF.